A selection of T cell receptor beta chains follows, all from one sample in a study of blood T cell repertoires in COVID-19. Data came from immunoSEQ multiplex PCR; TCRdb stores just in-frame clones and leaves some out. The sample holds about 200,000 clones, 75% to 95% seen once. The sequencing input was peripheral blood. The receptors shown here come from a man aged 45-60 years with acute or convalescent COVID-19. CDR3s include the opening cysteine and the closing phenylalanine or tryptophan. The order of the fields is V gene, J gene, CDR3 length, clone size, D gene, CDR3 DNA, CDR3 protein. The D gene is left open where the match is weak. The size entry is marked missing in some rows and otherwise reads once, few, many or a size class.

V gene: TRBV11-2; J gene: TRBJ1-6; CDR3 length: 12; clone size: .; D gene: .; CDR3 DNA: TGTGCCAGCAGCCGGGAGAATTCACCCCTCCACTTT; CDR3 protein: CASSRENSPLHF
V gene: TRBV5-6; J gene: TRBJ1-1; CDR3 length: 14; clone size: .; D gene: .; CDR3 DNA: TGTGCCAGCAGCTTGCGTATGAGGGACACTGAAGCTTTCTTT; CDR3 protein: CASSLRMRDTEAFF
V gene: TRBV3-1/TRBV3-2; J gene: TRBJ2-7; CDR3 length: 14; clone size: .; D gene: TRBD2; CDR3 DNA: TGTGCCAGCAGCCAGTTGCGGGGGGCGCCCGAGCAGTACTTC; CDR3 protein: CASSQLRGAPEQYF
V gene: TRBV2; J gene: TRBJ2-5; CDR3 length: 13; clone size: .; D gene: TRBD1; CDR3 DNA: TGTGCCAGCAGTATGCAGGGGGCAGAGACCCAGTACTTC; CDR3 protein: CASSMQGAETQYF
V gene: TRBV19; J gene: TRBJ2-2; CDR3 length: 24; clone size: once; D gene: TRBD2; CDR3 DNA: TGTGCCAGTACTCCCGGTGTGGGACTAGCGGGAGGGCTAAGCTCGGGGGCAAACACCGGGGAGCTGTTTTTT; CDR3 protein: CASTPGVGLAGGLSSGANTGELFF
V gene: TRBV6-6; J gene: TRBJ1-5; CDR3 length: 14; clone size: .; D gene: TRBD1; CDR3 DNA: TGTGCCAGCAGTCTTACAGGGGGCAATCAGCCCCAGCATTTT; CDR3 protein: CASSLTGGNQPQHF
V gene: TRBV7-2; J gene: TRBJ2-2; CDR3 length: 15; clone size: .; D gene: TRBD1; CDR3 DNA: TGTGCCAGCAGCTTGAGGACAGGGGGGACCGGGGAGCTGTTTTTT; CDR3 protein: CASSLRTGGTGELFF
V gene: TRBV11-2; J gene: TRBJ2-2; CDR3 length: 14; clone size: few; D gene: .; CDR3 DNA: TGTGCCAGCAGCCTGCTACGGTGGACCGGGGAGCTGTTTTTT; CDR3 protein: CASSLLRWTGELFF
V gene: TRBV5-4; J gene: TRBJ2-3; CDR3 length: 12; clone size: .; D gene: .; CDR3 DNA: TGTGCCAGCAGCTTGACAACCGATACGCAGTATTTT; CDR3 protein: CASSLTTDTQYF
V gene: TRBV7-3; J gene: TRBJ1-6; CDR3 length: 13; clone size: .; D gene: .; CDR3 DNA: TGTGCCAGCAGCTTACGGTCGCAGGGATCCCTCCACTTT; CDR3 protein: CASSLRSQGSLHF
V gene: TRBV20-1; J gene: TRBJ1-2; CDR3 length: 13; clone size: .; D gene: TRBD1; CDR3 DNA: TGCAGTGCTGGTGGGACAGGGGCGGTTGGCTACACCTTC; CDR3 protein: CSAGGTGAVGYTF
V gene: TRBV6-5; J gene: TRBJ2-6; CDR3 length: 15; clone size: .; D gene: .; CDR3 DNA: TGTGCCAGCACCCCGGGGAGCTCTGGGGCCAACGTCCTGACTTTC; CDR3 protein: CASTPGSSGANVLTF
V gene: TRBV10-3; J gene: TRBJ2-1; CDR3 length: 13; clone size: .; D gene: .; CDR3 DNA: TGTGCCATCAGTGAAGGAGCTTACAATGAGCAGTTCTTC; CDR3 protein: CAISEGAYNEQFF
V gene: TRBV7-2; J gene: TRBJ2-3; CDR3 length: 18; clone size: .; D gene: TRBD2; CDR3 DNA: TGTGCCAGCAGCTTAAACGTGAGGGCGGGGGACAGCACAGATACGCAGTATTTT; CDR3 protein: CASSLNVRAGDSTDTQYF
V gene: TRBV7-9; J gene: TRBJ1-1; CDR3 length: 13; clone size: .; D gene: TRBD1; CDR3 DNA: TGTGCCAGCAGCCGCGACAGGGACACTGAAGCTTTCTTT; CDR3 protein: CASSRDRDTEAFF
V gene: TRBV6-5; J gene: TRBJ2-7; CDR3 length: 15; clone size: few; D gene: TRBD2; CDR3 DNA: TGTGCCAGCAGAGCCCTGCGGGGGTTGCACTACGAGCAGTACTTC; CDR3 protein: CASRALRGLHYEQYF
V gene: TRBV2; J gene: TRBJ1-2; CDR3 length: 13; clone size: few; D gene: .; CDR3 DNA: TGTGCCAGCAGTGAAGACAGTCTGGGTGGCTACACCTTC; CDR3 protein: CASSEDSLGGYTF
V gene: TRBV9; J gene: TRBJ1-4; CDR3 length: 17; clone size: .; D gene: .; CDR3 DNA: TGTGCCAGCAGCGTAGGGACAACACGTGCAACTAATGAAAAACTGTTTTTT; CDR3 protein: CASSVGTTRATNEKLFF
V gene: TRBV3-1/TRBV3-2; J gene: TRBJ2-5; CDR3 length: 17; clone size: .; D gene: TRBD2; CDR3 DNA: TGTGCCAGCAGCCAAGATCTGGGACTAGCGGGGGCTGAGACCCAGTACTTC; CDR3 protein: CASSQDLGLAGAETQYF
V gene: TRBV6-5; J gene: TRBJ1-1; CDR3 length: 15; clone size: .; D gene: .; CDR3 DNA: TGTGCCAGCAGTTACAGTCGAAGGGGGAACACTGAAGCTTTCTTT; CDR3 protein: CASSYSRRGNTEAFF
V gene: TRBV18; J gene: TRBJ2-7; CDR3 length: 13; clone size: .; D gene: .; CDR3 DNA: TGTGCCAGCTCGCCTGAATTACTATCCGAGCAGTACTTC; CDR3 protein: CASSPELLSEQYF
V gene: TRBV6-5; J gene: TRBJ2-3; CDR3 length: 13; clone size: .; D gene: TRBD1; CDR3 DNA: TGTGCCAGCAGCTGGGACAGGGCAGATACGCAGTATTTT; CDR3 protein: CASSWDRADTQYF
V gene: TRBV4-2; J gene: TRBJ1-1; CDR3 length: 17; clone size: .; D gene: TRBD1; CDR3 DNA: TGTGCCAGCAGCCTGGGACAGGGACTTTCGGACTACACTGAAGCTTTCTTT; CDR3 protein: CASSLGQGLSDYTEAFF
V gene: TRBV29-1; J gene: TRBJ2-1; CDR3 length: 12; clone size: .; D gene: .; CDR3 DNA: TGCAGCGTTGATGCGGGATACAATGAGCAGTTCTTC; CDR3 protein: CSVDAGYNEQFF
V gene: TRBV4-1; J gene: TRBJ2-3; CDR3 length: 15; clone size: .; D gene: TRBD2; CDR3 DNA: TGCGCCAGCACGATTTCACCGGGGGAGGGGGATACGCAGTATTTT; CDR3 protein: CASTISPGEGDTQYF
V gene: TRBV5-4; J gene: TRBJ2-5; CDR3 length: 16; clone size: .; D gene: TRBD2; CDR3 DNA: TGTGCCAGCAGCTCGAATAGCGGGACCTCCCAAGAGACCCAGTACTTC; CDR3 protein: CASSSNSGTSQETQYF
V gene: TRBV18; J gene: TRBJ1-2; CDR3 length: 13; clone size: .; D gene: .; CDR3 DNA: TGTGCCAGCTCAGCGGCGGGGGATCATGGCTACACCTTC; CDR3 protein: CASSAAGDHGYTF
V gene: TRBV6-6; J gene: TRBJ1-5; CDR3 length: 14; clone size: .; D gene: TRBD1; CDR3 DNA: TGTGCCAGCACCCAGCGACAGGGGGGTCAGCCCCAGCATTTT; CDR3 protein: CASTQRQGGQPQHF
V gene: TRBV5-1; J gene: TRBJ2-5; CDR3 length: 13; clone size: .; D gene: .; CDR3 DNA: TGCGCCAGCAGCATTCGGTACCAAGAGACCCAGTACTTC; CDR3 protein: CASSIRYQETQYF
V gene: TRBV6-2/TRBV6-3; J gene: TRBJ2-2; CDR3 length: 15; clone size: .; D gene: TRBD2; CDR3 DNA: TGTGCCAGCAGTTACCCCAAGCGGGGGAAGGGGGAGCTGTTTTTT; CDR3 protein: CASSYPKRGKGELFF
V gene: TRBV11-3; J gene: TRBJ2-1; CDR3 length: 14; clone size: .; D gene: TRBD1; CDR3 DNA: TGTGCCAGCAGCTTTACAGGGGAGTACAATGAGCAGTTCTTC; CDR3 protein: CASSFTGEYNEQFF
V gene: TRBV7-8; J gene: TRBJ2-2; CDR3 length: 13; clone size: once; D gene: .; CDR3 DNA: TGTGCCAGCAGCTTACGTATTACCGGGGAGCTGTTTTTT; CDR3 protein: CASSLRITGELFF